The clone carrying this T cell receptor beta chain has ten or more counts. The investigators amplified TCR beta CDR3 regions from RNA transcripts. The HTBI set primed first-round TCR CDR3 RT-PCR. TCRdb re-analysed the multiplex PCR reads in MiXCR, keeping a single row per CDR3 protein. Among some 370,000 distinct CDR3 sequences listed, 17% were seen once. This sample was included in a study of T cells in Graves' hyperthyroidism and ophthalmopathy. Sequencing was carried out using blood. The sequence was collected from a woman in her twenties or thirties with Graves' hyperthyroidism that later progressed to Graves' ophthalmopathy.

DNA for the CDR3: TGTGCCAGCAGAGATGCTGGATCCGTAAACACTGAAGCTTTCTTT. Translation: CASRDAGSVNTEAFF. The chain has TRBV6-1 and TRBJ1-1; D is undetermined. Germline assignment: CDR1 MNHNS and CDR2 SASEGT. This CDR3 spans 15 amino acids. Trimming shortened V by 6 bases and J by 2 bases, and 16 bases separated the two germline ends.